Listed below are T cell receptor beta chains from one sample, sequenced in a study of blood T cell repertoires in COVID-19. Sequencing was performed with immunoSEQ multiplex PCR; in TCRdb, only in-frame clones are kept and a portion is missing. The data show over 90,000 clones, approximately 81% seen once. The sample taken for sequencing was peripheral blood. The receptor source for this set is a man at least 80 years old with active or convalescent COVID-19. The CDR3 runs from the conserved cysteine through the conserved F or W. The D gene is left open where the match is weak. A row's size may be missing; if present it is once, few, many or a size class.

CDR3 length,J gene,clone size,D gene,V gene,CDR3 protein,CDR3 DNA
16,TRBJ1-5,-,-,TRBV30,CAWSVPGPEEGQPQHF,TGTGCCTGGAGTGTACCGGGACCCGAGGAGGGTCAGCCCCAGCATTTT
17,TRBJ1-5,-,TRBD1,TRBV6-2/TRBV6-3,CASSYVTGIGIDQPQHF,TGTGCCAGCAGTTACGTGACAGGGATAGGGATCGATCAGCCCCAGCATTTT
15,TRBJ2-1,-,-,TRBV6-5,CASSFHLSSYNEQFF,TGTGCCAGCAGTTTCCACCTTAGCTCCTACAATGAGCAGTTCTTC
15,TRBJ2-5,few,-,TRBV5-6,CASSLGRGPQETQYF,TGTGCCAGCAGCTTGGGGAGGGGGCCGCAAGAGACCCAGTACTTC
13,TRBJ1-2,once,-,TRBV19,CASSWTANYGYTF,TGTGCCAGTAGCTGGACAGCTAACTATGGCTACACCTTC
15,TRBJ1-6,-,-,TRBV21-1,CASSPSDRDGSPLHF,TGTGCCAGCAGCCCGTCGGACAGGGATGGGTCACCCCTCCACTTT
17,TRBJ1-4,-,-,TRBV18,CASSPPSGGAANEKLFF,TGTGCCAGCTCACCACCATCGGGGGGCGCCGCTAATGAAAAACTGTTTTTT
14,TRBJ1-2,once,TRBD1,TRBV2,CASSTPGQGVSYTF,TGTGCCAGCAGTACACCGGGACAGGGGGTGAGCTACACCTTC
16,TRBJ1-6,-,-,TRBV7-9,CASSSPQGADNSPLHF,TGTGCCAGCAGCTCTCCACAGGGTGCCGATAATTCACCCCTCCACTTT
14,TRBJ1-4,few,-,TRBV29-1,CSVLGDTSNEKLFF,TGCAGCGTATTAGGGGACACCTCTAATGAAAAACTGTTTTTT
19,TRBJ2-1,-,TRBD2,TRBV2,CASRDLGGLAGILYNEQFF,TGTGCCAGCAGAGACCTCGGAGGGCTAGCGGGGATTTTATACAATGAGCAGTTCTTC
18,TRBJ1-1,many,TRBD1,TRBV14,CASSLRPFTTQGATEAFF,TGTGCCAGCAGCCTCAGACCCTTCACTACACAGGGGGCGACTGAAGCTTTCTTT
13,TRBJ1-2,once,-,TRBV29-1,CSVLAGAEYGYTF,TGCAGCGTCCTTGCGGGGGCTGAATATGGCTACACCTTC
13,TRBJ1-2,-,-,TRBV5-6,CASSLVQGSGYTF,TGTGCCAGCAGCTTGGTACAGGGTAGTGGCTACACCTTC
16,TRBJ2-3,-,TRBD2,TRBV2,CASESDSGGRTDTQYF,TGTGCCAGCGAATCAGACAGCGGGGGCCGCACAGATACGCAGTATTTT
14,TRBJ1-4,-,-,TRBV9,CASSPRTGNEKLFF,TGTGCCAGCAGCCCCAGGACTGGGAATGAAAAACTGTTTTTT
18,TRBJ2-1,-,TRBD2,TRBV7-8,CASSSIGTSGGTYNEQFF,TGTGCCAGCAGCTCAATAGGGACTAGCGGGGGAACTTACAATGAGCAGTTCTTC
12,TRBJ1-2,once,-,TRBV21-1,CASSRRNYGYTF,TGTGCCAGCAGTAGGAGAAACTATGGCTACACCTTC
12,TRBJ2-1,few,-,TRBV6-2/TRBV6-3,CASSTGQGEQFF,TGTGCCAGCAGTACGGGACAAGGGGAGCAGTTCTTC
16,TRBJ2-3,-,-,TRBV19,CASSISAGGSTDTQYF,TGTGCCAGTAGTATTTCGGCCGGGGGTAGCACAGATACGCAGTATTTT
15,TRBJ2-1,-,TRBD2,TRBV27,CASSPMGGGAGEQFF,TGTGCCAGCAGTCCCATGGGCGGGGGGGCAGGTGAGCAGTTCTTC
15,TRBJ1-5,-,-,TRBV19,CASSPQGGGGQPQHF,TGTGCCAGTAGTCCCCAAGGGGGGGGCGGTCAGCCCCAGCATTTT
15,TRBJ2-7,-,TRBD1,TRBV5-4,CASSLGPGQTYEQYF,TGTGCCAGCAGCTTGGGACCGGGACAGACCTACGAGCAGTACTTC
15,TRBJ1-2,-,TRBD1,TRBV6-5,CASIYGTGENYGYTF,TGTGCCAGCATTTACGGGACAGGGGAAAACTATGGCTACACCTTC
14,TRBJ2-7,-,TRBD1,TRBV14,CASSRFRDRNEQYF,TGTGCCAGCAGCCGCTTCCGGGACAGGAACGAGCAGTACTTC
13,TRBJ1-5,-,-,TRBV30,CAWSEGESQPQHF,TGTGCCTGGAGTGAGGGGGAAAGTCAGCCCCAGCATTTT
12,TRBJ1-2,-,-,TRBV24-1,CATAEGGYGYTF,TGTGCCACCGCGGAGGGCGGGTATGGCTACACCTTC
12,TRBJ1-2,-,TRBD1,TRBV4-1,CASSRGTDGYTF,TGCGCCAGCAGCAGGGGGACAGATGGCTACACCTTC
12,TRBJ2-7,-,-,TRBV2,CASSEAGRERYF,TGTGCCAGCAGTGAGGCGGGACGCGAACGGTACTTC
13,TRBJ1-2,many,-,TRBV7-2,CASSPEGGYGYTF,TGTGCCAGCAGCCCCGAAGGGGGCTATGGCTACACCTTC
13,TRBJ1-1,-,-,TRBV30,CAWDAVRGTEAFF,TGTGCCTGGGATGCGGTTCGGGGGACTGAAGCTTTCTTT
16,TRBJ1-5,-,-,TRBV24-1,CATSDGRGGRNQPQHF,TGTGCCACCAGTGATGGGCGGGGGGGGCGGAATCAGCCCCAGCATTTT